The 21 T cell receptor beta chains presented below share a single source sample, sequenced in a study of blood T cell repertoires in COVID-19. The table came from immunoSEQ multiplex PCR; TCRdb's copy has only in-frame clones and leaves some out. The table shows about 200,000 clones, with 84% occurring only once. Sequencing was done on a sample of peripheral blood. The receptors derive from a human donor in a cohort sampled during active COVID-19.

This chain connects TRBV5-1 to TRBJ2-3, with a possible D match to TRBD2 (6 bases). Trimming cost V 8 bases and J 5 bases, with 18 bases left between them. Germline values: CDR1 SGHRS, CDR2 YFSETQ. The CDR3 length is 14 residues. The CDR3 bases are TGCGCCAGTAACCTGACTACAGCGGGAGATACGCAGTATTTT. It is translated as CASNLTTAGDTQYF.

CDR3 bases: TGCGCCAGCAGCATCAACTATCACACCGGGGAGCTGTTTTTT. Translation: CASSINYHTGELFF. This chain links TRBV5-1 with TRBJ2-2; D gene unclear. The CDR3 runs 14 residues. V lost 4 bases and J 3 bases, leaving 10 bases between the germline ends. The germline gives CDR1 SGHRS, CDR2 YFSETQ.

The chain carries TRBV3-1 (or the pseudogene TRBV3-2) and TRBJ2-7, with D tentatively TRBD2 (6 bases). CDR1 and CDR2 (germline): LGHDT, YNNKEL (reference sequence). The CDR3 extends over 15 amino acids. The V gene lost 1 base and the J gene lost 3 bases, with 13 bases spanning the gap. CDR3 sequence: CASSQVGRRNYEQYF. The CDR3 region has the DNA TGTGCCAGCAGCCAAGTGGGGAGGCGAAACTACGAGCAGTACTTC.

This chain connects TRBV7-2 to TRBJ2-1; no clear D gene. V was trimmed by 5 bases and J by 1 base, leaving 9 bases between them. There are 14 residues in the CDR3. Germline V gene data show CDR1 as SGHTA and CDR2 as FQGNSA. Here the CDR3 reads CASSPELSYNEQFF. The CDR3 region has the DNA TGTGCCAGCAGCCCTGAGTTGTCCTACAATGAGCAGTTCTTC. Based on the CDR3 plus reference TRBV7-2 and TRBJ2-1, the full variable domain is GAGVSQSPSNKVTEKGKDVELRCDPISGHTALYWYRQSLGQGLEFLIYFQGNSAPDKSGLPSDRFSAERTGGSVSTLTIQRTQQEDSAVYLCASSPELSYNEQFFGPGTRLTVL.

The V and J genes are TRBV3-1 (or the pseudogene TRBV3-2) and TRBJ2-1, with D possibly being TRBD2 (5 bases). The germline V and J ends were trimmed by 4 bases and 0 bases, with 25 bases remaining between them. Looked up from germline, CDR1 is LGHDT and CDR2 is YNNKEL (reference sequence). This CDR3 comprises 20 residues. CDR3 sequence reads: CASSPGTRSPRSSSYNEQFF. The CDR3 DNA reads as TGTGCCAGCAGCCCGGGTACTAGAAGCCCTCGCTCCAGCTCCTACAATGAGCAGTTCTTC.

The rearrangement uses TRBV9 and TRBJ2-4; TRBD2 matches 7 bases. The CDR3 contains 16 residues. The V segment lost 4 bases and the J segment 0 bases; nucleotides outside the gene matches: 7. Germline CDR1 and CDR2: SGDLS and YYNGEE. CDR3 region: CASSRGRELAKNIQYF. The CDR3 DNA follows: TGTGCCAGCAGCCGGGGGAGGGAACTAGCCAAAAACATTCAGTACTTC.

The chain has TRBV11-3 and TRBJ2-1; D possibly corresponds to TRBD2 (5 bases). The CDR3 runs to 15 residues. The V and J ends lost 0 bases and 6 bases respectively, with 12 bases between them. Germline CDR1 is SGHNT and CDR2 is YENEEA. CDR3 in amino acids: CASSLDSARANEQFF. For the CDR3, the DNA is TGTGCCAGCAGCTTAGATAGCGCCCGGGCCAATGAGCAGTTCTTC.

The chain combines TRBV27 with TRBJ2-5, with 8 nucleotides matching TRBD2. The V gene end was trimmed by 3 bases and the J gene end by 6 bases; junction bases not matched to a gene: 6. Germline values: CDR1 MNHEY, CDR2 SMNVEV (reference sequence). This CDR3 contains 14 residues. In DNA form, the CDR3 reads TGTGCCAGCAGTTTCAGCGGGAGTATGAAGACCCAGTACTTC. Amino acids: CASSFSGSMKTQYF.

Here the CDR3 DNA reads TGTGCCAGCAGCTTCGGTGGTGCGGGAGCCTTAAAATCGGAGCAGTTCTTC. It is translated as CASSFGGAGALKSEQFF. This chain joins TRBV7-2 and TRBJ2-1; 7 bases map to TRBD2. Losses at the gene ends were 3 bases for V and 10 bases for J; bases not matched to a gene: 18. The CDR3 is 17 amino acids. CDR1 is SGHTA, CDR2 FQGNSA, per germline.

The chain employs TRBV28 and TRBJ2-4; TRBD1 aligns across 9 bases. The CDR3 sequence is 20 residues long. V dropped 5 bases and J dropped 1; count of bases not matched to a gene: 18. CDR1 and CDR2 from the germline V gene are MDHEN and SYDVKM. The chain's CDR3 is CASSQGEIGQGIRAKNIQYF. As DNA, the CDR3 is TGTGCCAGCAGTCAAGGCGAGATCGGACAGGGGATAAGGGCCAAAAACATTCAGTACTTC.

This sequence joins TRBV27 and TRBJ1-1; 10 bases line up with TRBD1. The V segment lost 7 bases and the J segment 9 bases; nucleotides outside the gene matches: 14. This CDR3 is 15 amino acids long. The germline V gene encodes CDR1 MNHEY and CDR2 SMNVEV (reference sequence). Written as DNA, the CDR3 is TGTGCCAGCACCGAACTGGGACAGGGGTCCCCAAAAGCTTTCTTT. Amino acid sequence: CASTELGQGSPKAFF.

The V call is TRBV6-1, the J call TRBJ1-5, with D unclear. This CDR3 comprises 13 residues. The germline gives CDR1 MNHNS, CDR2 SASEGT. Trimming cost V 2 bases and J 4 bases, with 6 bases left between them. The CDR3 is CASSEFPNQPQHF. The CDR3 nucleotides are TGTGCCAGCAGTGAATTCCCTAATCAGCCCCAGCATTTT.

This clone appeared a single time. The genes are TRBV30 and TRBJ1-4; possible D gene TRBD1, 5 bases. Germline V lookup: CDR1 GTSNPN, CDR2 SVGIG (reference sequence). V was clipped by 0 bases and J by 0 bases, with 8 bases between them. This CDR3 has 15 residues. CDR3 sequence: CAWSVRGTTNEKLFF. The CDR3, as DNA: TGTGCCTGGAGTGTTAGGGGCACAACTAATGAAAAACTGTTTTTT.

The chain couples TRBV2 to TRBJ1-3, with D possibly being TRBD1 (6 bases). Germline loops: CDR1 SNHLY, CDR2 FYNNEI. This CDR3 comprises 13 residues. Trimming took 7 bases from V and 1 from J, leaving 8 bases between them. The CDR3 nucleotides read TGTGCCAGCATGGGGACATCTGGAAACACCATATATTTT. Translated, it gives CASMGTSGNTIYF.

The rearrangement joins TRBV27 to TRBJ2-5; a possible D gene is TRBD2 (5 bases). Deletions cut 3 bases from V and 5 bases from J, with 13 bases between. The CDR3 sequence is 14 residues long. Per the germline V gene, CDR1 is MNHEY and CDR2 is SMNVEV (reference sequence). CDR3 sequence: CASSFLTSTETQYF. The CDR3 nucleotides read TGTGCCAGCAGTTTCCTTACTAGTACGGAGACCCAGTACTTC.

For this clone: Germline is not matched at one junction end, which may reflect a read error. The chain uses TRBV6-1 and TRBJ1-2; D is ambiguous. Germline assignment: CDR1 MNHNS and CDR2 SASEGT. CDR3 length equals 13 residues. This CDR3 is CASIEGRVYGYTF. The CDR3 DNA sequence: TGTGCCAGCATTGAAGGGAGAGTATATGGCTACACCTTC.

This clone was found a few times. V and J are TRBV28 and TRBJ2-1; TRBD2 agrees at 9 bases. V dropped 6 bases and J dropped 5; count of bases not matched to a gene: 26. The CDR3 runs to 21 residues. Per the germline V gene, CDR1 is MDHEN and CDR2 is SYDVKM. This chain's CDR3 is CASSLREFTKPTRGRDNEQFF. The CDR3 DNA reads TGTGCCAGCAGCCTCCGTGAGTTTACCAAGCCAACGCGCGGGAGGGACAATGAGCAGTTCTTC. Full variable domain (outside the CDR3, taken from reference TRBV28 and TRBJ2-1): DVKVTQSSRYLVKRTGEKVFLECVQDMDHENMFWYRQDPGLGLRLIYFSYDVKMKEKGDIPEGYSVSREKKERFSLILESASTNQTSMYLCASSLREFTKPTRGRDNEQFFGPGTRLTVL.

The V and J genes are TRBV6-4 and TRBJ1-4; 7 positions match TRBD1. The CDR3 length is 19 residues. J was trimmed by 3 bases and V by 1 base; bases with no gene match: 14. Germline CDR1 and CDR2: MRHNA and SNTAGT. CDR3 in amino acids: CASSDLDRVNIRSNEKLFF. DNA for the CDR3: TGTGCCAGCAGTGACTTAGACAGGGTTAATATTCGGTCTAATGAAAAACTGTTTTTT.

The chain uses TRBV5-5 and TRBJ1-5; D not resolved. With 2 bases removed from V and 1 base from J, the gap between germline ends came to 10 bases. Germline V gene sequence: CDR1 SGHKS, CDR2 YYEKEE (reference sequence). The CDR3 length is 15 residues. Here the CDR3 DNA reads TGTGCCAGCAGCTTCGGTTTCTGGAGCAATCAGCCCCAGCATTTT. It specifies CASSFGFWSNQPQHF.

The chain joins TRBV7-2 to TRBJ1-5; D is unclear. The V gene's germline CDR1 is SGHTA and CDR2 FQGNSA. The CDR3 is 13 residues long. Deletions cut 5 bases from V and 4 bases from J, with 9 bases between. The CDR3 DNA sequence: TGTGCCAGCAGCCTGGACTGGAATCAGCCCCAGCATTTT. This sequence encodes CASSLDWNQPQHF. Using reference TRBV7-2 and TRBJ1-5 for the parts outside the CDR3, the full variable domain is GAGVSQSPSNKVTEKGKDVELRCDPISGHTALYWYRQSLGQGLEFLIYFQGNSAPDKSGLPSDRFSAERTGGSVSTLTIQRTQQEDSAVYLCASSLDWNQPQHFGDGTRLSIL.

This clone has only a few counts. The rearrangement uses TRBV7-9 and TRBJ2-1; possible D gene TRBD1, 6 bases. There are 13 residues in the CDR3. Germline values: CDR1 SEHNR, CDR2 FQNEAQ (reference sequence). The V and J ends lost 5 bases and 4 bases respectively, with 9 bases between them. The CDR3 region has the DNA TGTGCCAGCAGCCCTCAGGGGTACAATGAGCAGTTCTTC. Residues: CASSPQGYNEQFF.